This T cell receptor (beta chain) stems from a study of radiation and T cells in renal cell carcinoma. Germline V lookup: CDR1 SGHTA, CDR2 FQGTGA. The CDR3 spans 15 residues. V dropped 4 bases and J dropped 7; count of bases not matched to a gene: 12. Repertoires were generated with immunoSEQ multiplex PCR, while TCRdb's copy carries only in-frame clones and drops some. This sample has about 130,000 clones, with approximately 80% found just once. Time point of the sample: blood 2 weeks post-SBRT. Treatment indicated: 15 Gy SBRT to primary tumor, nephrectomy 4 weeks later. The TCR was taken from a woman aged 60-70 years with renal cell carcinoma. This chain links TRBV7-3 with TRBJ1-2; 7 bases line up with TRBD1. This sample comprised blood, obtained from a patient whose treatment included radiotherapy and nephrectomy. The CDR3: CASSSQGQSSGGYTF. The CDR3 bases are TGTGCCAGCAGCTCCCAGGGACAGAGTTCCGGTGGCTACACCTTC.